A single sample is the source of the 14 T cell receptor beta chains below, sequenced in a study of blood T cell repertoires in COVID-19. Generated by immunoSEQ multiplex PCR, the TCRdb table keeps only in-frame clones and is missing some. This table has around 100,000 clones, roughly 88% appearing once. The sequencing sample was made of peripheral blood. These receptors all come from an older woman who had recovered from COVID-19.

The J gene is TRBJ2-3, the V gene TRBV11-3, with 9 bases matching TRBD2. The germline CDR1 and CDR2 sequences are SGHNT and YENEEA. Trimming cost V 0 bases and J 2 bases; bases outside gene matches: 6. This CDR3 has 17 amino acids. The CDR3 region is CASSLEGLAGYTDTQYF. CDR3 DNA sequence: TGTGCCAGCAGCTTAGAAGGGCTAGCGGGGTACACAGATACGCAGTATTTT.

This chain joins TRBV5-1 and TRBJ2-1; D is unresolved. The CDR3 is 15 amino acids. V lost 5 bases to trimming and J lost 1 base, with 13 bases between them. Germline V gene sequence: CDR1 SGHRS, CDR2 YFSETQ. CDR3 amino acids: CASRPELDSYNEQFF. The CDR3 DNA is TGCGCCAGCAGACCCGAGCTTGATTCCTACAATGAGCAGTTCTTC. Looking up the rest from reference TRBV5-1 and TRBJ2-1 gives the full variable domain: KAGVTQTPRYLIKTRGQQVTLSCSPISGHRSVSWYQQTPGQGLQFLFEYFSETQRNKGNFPGRFSGRQFSNSRSEMNVSTLELGDSALYLCASRPELDSYNEQFFGPGTRLTVL.

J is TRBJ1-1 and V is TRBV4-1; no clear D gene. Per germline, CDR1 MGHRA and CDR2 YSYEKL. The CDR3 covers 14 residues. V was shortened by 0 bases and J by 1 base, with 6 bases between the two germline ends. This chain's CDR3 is CASSQDWANTEAFF. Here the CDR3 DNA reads TGCGCCAGCAGCCAAGATTGGGCGAACACTGAAGCTTTCTTT.

The DNA for the CDR3 is TGTGCCAGCAGCGGAAAGGACAGGGGGACAGATACGCAGTATTTT. Its protein is CASSGKDRGTDTQYF. V is TRBV5-4 and J is TRBJ2-3; 10 bases are a match to TRBD1. CDR1 is SGHNT, CDR2 YYREEE, per germline (reference sequence). The CDR3 sequence is 15 residues long. V was pared by 4 bases and J by 3 bases, with 5 bases of the junction left unmatched.

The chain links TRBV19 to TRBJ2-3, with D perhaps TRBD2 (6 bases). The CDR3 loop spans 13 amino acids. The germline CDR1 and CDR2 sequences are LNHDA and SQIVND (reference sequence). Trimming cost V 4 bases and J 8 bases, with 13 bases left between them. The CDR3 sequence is CASSTRDLGTQYF. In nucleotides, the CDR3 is TGTGCCAGTAGTACCAGGGACTTAGGTACGCAGTATTTT.

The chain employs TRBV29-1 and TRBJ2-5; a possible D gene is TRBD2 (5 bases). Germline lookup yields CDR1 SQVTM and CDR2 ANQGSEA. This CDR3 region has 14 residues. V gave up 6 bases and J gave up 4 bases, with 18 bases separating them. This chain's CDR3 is CSVIRTESTETQYF. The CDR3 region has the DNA TGCAGCGTGATACGGACTGAATCAACAGAGACCCAGTACTTC.

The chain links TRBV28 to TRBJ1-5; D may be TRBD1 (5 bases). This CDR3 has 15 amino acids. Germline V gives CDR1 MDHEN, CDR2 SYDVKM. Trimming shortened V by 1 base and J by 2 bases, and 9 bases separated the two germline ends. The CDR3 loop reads CASSLSGLGNQPQHF. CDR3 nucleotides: TGTGCCAGCAGTTTATCAGGGTTGGGCAATCAGCCCCAGCATTTT. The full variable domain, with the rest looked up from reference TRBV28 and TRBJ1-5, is DVKVTQSSRYLVKRTGEKVFLECVQDMDHENMFWYRQDPGLGLRLIYFSYDVKMKEKGDIPEGYSVSREKKERFSLILESASTNQTSMYLCASSLSGLGNQPQHFGDGTRLSIL.

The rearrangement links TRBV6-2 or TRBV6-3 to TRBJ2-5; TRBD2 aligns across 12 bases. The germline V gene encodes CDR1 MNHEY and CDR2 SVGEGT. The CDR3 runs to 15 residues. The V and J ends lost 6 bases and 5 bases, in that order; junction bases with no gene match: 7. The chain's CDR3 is CASSLLAGGPETQYF. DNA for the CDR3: TGTGCCAGCAGCCTTCTAGCGGGAGGGCCGGAGACCCAGTACTTC.

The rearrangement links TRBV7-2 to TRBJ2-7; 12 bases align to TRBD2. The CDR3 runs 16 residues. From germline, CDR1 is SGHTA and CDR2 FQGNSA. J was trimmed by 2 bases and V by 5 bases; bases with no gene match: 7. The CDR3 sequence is CASSPRLAGVPYEQYF. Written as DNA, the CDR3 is TGTGCCAGCAGCCCACGACTAGCGGGAGTCCCCTACGAGCAGTACTTC.

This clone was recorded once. This CDR3 is CASSPPARGRDTIYF. CDR3 DNA sequence: TGTGCCAGCTCACCACCCGCCCGGGGTCGAGACACCATATATTTT. The chain combines TRBV18 with TRBJ1-3, with D unresolved. The CDR3 loop spans 15 amino acids. In germline, CDR1 is KGHSH, CDR2 LQKENI. Trimming stripped 0 bases from V and 8 bases from J, with 14 bases between.

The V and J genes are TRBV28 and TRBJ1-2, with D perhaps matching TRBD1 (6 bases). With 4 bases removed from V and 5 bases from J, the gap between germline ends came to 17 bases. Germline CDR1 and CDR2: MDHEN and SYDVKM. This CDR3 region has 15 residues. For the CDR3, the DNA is TGTGCCAGCAGTTCCAGGGGTTGGGGCACTTATGGCTACACCTTC. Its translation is CASSSRGWGTYGYTF.

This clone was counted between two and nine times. CDR3 bases: TGCGCCAGCAGTATCGAACAGTATAATTCACCCCTCCACTTT. Its translation is CASSIEQYNSPLHF. This rearrangement joins TRBV10-2 to TRBJ1-6; D not resolved. V was trimmed by 5 bases and J by 4 bases, leaving 9 bases between them. Germline CDR1 is WSHSY and CDR2 is SAAADI. The CDR3 is made up of 14 amino acids.

DNA of the CDR3: TGTGCCAGCAGCATAGCGGGAGATTACGGAGATACGCAGTATTTT. Protein: CASSIAGDYGDTQYF. This chain links TRBV4-2 with TRBJ2-3, with 9 bases identical to TRBD2. Germline CDR1 reads LGHNA; CDR2 reads YNFKEQ. Trimming at V came to 5 bases and at J to 5 bases, leaving 8 bases not matched to a gene. This CDR3 has 15 amino acids.

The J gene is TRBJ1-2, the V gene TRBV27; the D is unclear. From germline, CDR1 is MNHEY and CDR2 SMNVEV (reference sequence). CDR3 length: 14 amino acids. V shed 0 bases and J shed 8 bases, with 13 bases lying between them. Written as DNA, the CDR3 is TGTGCCAGCAGTTTATCCCCCTTTAGGGAGGGCTACACCTTC. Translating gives CASSLSPFREGYTF.